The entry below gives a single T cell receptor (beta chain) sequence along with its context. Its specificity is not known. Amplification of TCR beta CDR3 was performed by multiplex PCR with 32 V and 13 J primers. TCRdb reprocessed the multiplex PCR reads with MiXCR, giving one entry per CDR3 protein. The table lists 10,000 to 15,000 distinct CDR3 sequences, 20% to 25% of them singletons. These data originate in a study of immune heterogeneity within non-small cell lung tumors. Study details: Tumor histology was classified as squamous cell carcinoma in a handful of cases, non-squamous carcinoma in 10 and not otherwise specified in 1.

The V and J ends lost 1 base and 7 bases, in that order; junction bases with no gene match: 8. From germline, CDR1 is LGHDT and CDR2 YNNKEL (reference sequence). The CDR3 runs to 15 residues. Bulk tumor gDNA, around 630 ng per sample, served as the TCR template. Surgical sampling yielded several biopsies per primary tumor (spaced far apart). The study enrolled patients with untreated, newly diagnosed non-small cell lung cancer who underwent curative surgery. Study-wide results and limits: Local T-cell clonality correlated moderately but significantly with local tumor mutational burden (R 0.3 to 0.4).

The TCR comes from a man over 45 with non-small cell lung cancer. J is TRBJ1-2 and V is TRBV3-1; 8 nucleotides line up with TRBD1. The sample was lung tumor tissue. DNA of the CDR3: TGTGCCAGCAGCCAAGTTCCAGGGGGCGTAAGTGGCTACACCTTC. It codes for CASSQVPGGVSGYTF. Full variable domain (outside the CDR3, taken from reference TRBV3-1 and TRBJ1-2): DTAVSQTPKYLVTQMGNDKSIKCEQNLGHDTMYWYKQDSKKFLKIMFSYNNKELIINETVPNRFSPKSPDKAHLNLHINSLELGDSAVYFCASSQVPGGVSGYTFGSGTRLTVV.